Listed here are 4 T cell receptor beta chains from one sample, sequenced in a study of T cells after yellow fever vaccination. TCRdb processed the 5' RACE reads anew with MiXCR; each CDR3 protein has one entry. The table records under 500,000 distinct CDR3 sequences, under 20% of them present only once. The input for sequencing was PBMCs, taken before the yellow fever booster vaccination. Receptors originate from a man aged 18 to 29 who received the YFV17D yellow fever vaccine.

V usage is TRBV4-3 and J usage is TRBJ2-1; D is unclear. CDR1 and CDR2 from the germline V gene are LGHNA and YSLEER. V dropped 5 bases and J dropped 6 bases, with 11 bases sitting between them. This CDR3 comprises 13 residues. The CDR3 here is CASSSRLTNEQFF. The CDR3 DNA sequence: TGCGCCAGCAGCTCCCGGCTCACCAATGAGCAGTTCTTC.

J is TRBJ1-2 and V is TRBV7-2, with a weak D call TRBD1 (5 bases). This CDR3 is built from 13 residues. Deletions cut 6 bases from V and 7 bases from J, with 15 bases between. CDR1 is SGHTA, CDR2 FQGNSA, per germline. Here the CDR3 DNA reads TGTGCCAGCAGTCCGGACCTCGGGGGTGGCTACACCTTC. Translated: CASSPDLGGGYTF. The full variable domain, with the rest looked up from reference TRBV7-2 and TRBJ1-2, is GAGVSQSPSNKVTEKGKDVELRCDPISGHTALYWYRQSLGQGLEFLIYFQGNSAPDKSGLPSDRFSAERTGGSVSTLTIQRTQQEDSAVYLCASSPDLGGGYTFGSGTRLTVV.

The chain couples TRBV5-1 to TRBJ2-3; 9 bases are a match to TRBD1. V dropped 4 bases and J dropped 2; count of bases not matched to a gene: 11. The CDR3 has 17 residues. Germline values: CDR1 SGHRS, CDR2 YFSETQ. CDR3 nucleotide sequence: TGCGCCAGCAGCATGAGCCAACAGGGGGCCACCACAGATACGCAGTATTTT. Amino acid sequence: CASSMSQQGATTDTQYF.

The rearrangement links TRBV29-1 to TRBJ2-2; no clear D. Germline loops: CDR1 SQVTM, CDR2 ANQGSEA. Trimming cost V 2 bases and J 5 bases, with 15 bases left between them. There are 15 residues in the CDR3. DNA for the CDR3: TGCAGCGTTGAAAAGGGTCCCTACGGGACCGGGGAGCTGTTTTTT. It is translated as CSVEKGPYGTGELFF.